The entry that follows covers one T cell receptor (beta chain) sequence. This clone turned up a few times. The clone's antigen remains unknown. Base qualities are not provided; no much larger clone lies one nucleotide away. Whole blood was collected in K2EDTA tubes by collaborating institutions according to the institutions' own protocols. For TCRbeta analysis, collaborators shipped samples as frozen whole blood, isolated PBMCs, or DNA extracted from either of those sample types. These data are taken from a study of blood T cell repertoires in COVID-19 (dated by TCRdb to between 2020 and 2021). For the study in its entirety: The collaborator samples originated in the United States, Italy and Spain and spanned the acute and convalescent phases of COVID-19. The material from the prospective study consisted of cDNA or gDNA derived from T cells, B-cell-depleted T cells, or PBMCs. Deeply sampled blood TCRbeta repertoires from subjects exposed to, actively infected with, or recovered from COVID-19 were included in the dataset. A freely available public database, intended as a resource for researchers studying the immune response to SARS-CoV-2, is where the repertoires were released. Samples were obtained from the ongoing ImmuneRACE study (first 160 participants) and from 950 to 1,500 subjects provided by 6 global collaborators. Sample metadata almost always included a de-identified subject ID, COVID-19 status, age in years and sex. Where HLA class I and class II types were available, the types were taken from metadata supplied by the sample provider, not from assay-based typing.

Inclusive of the bounding cysteine and phenylalanine, the CDR3 is 17 residues long. Only CDR3 DNA is held: 51 bases, read in frame from base 1. CDR1 SEHNR and CDR2 FQNEAQ are derived from the germline V gene (reference sequence). The V end gives up 7 bases and the J end 5 bases, leaving 17 bases in the junction not matched to a gene. TCRbeta CDR3 regions were amplified from genomic DNA by means of the immunoSEQ Assay, a bias-controlled multiplex PCR. The study's processing was this. The number of nucleated cells in each sample was estimated from the amplification of reference gene primers within the assay. Sequence reads were collapsed and filtered to measure the absolute abundance of every unique TCRbeta CDR3 rearrangement. For each sample, productive Simpson clonality was calculated as the square root of Simpson's diversity index across productive rearrangements. Not all clones reach the TCRdb copy of this immuneACCESS table, which keeps in-frame sequences only. Checked studies attribute under half of the gap to unresolved V genes and leave the rest unexplained. V and J calls and clone size follow that table, whereas D and trimming were derived from the DNA. The sample has about 55,000 clones on record, around 90% of them singletons. Of the sample, about 17% falls within the top ten clones.

The study at large found these results: How much clinical and demographic metadata was included differed by source and by participant, and the metadata was provided uncurated.

The chain uses TRBV7-9 and TRBJ2-7, with 10 bases in between that match TRBD1. This clonotype was obtained from an elderly man with acute or convalescent COVID-19. The sample comprised peripheral blood. The CDR3: CASTEITGGDRGHEQYF. The nucleotides are TGTGCCAGCACCGAAATAACGGGCGGGGACAGGGGACACGAGCAGTACTTC.